A selection of T cell receptor beta chains follows, all from one sample in a study of PD-1 blockade in classical Hodgkin lymphoma. TCRdb's copy holds only in-frame clones and misses some; the assay was immunoSEQ multiplex PCR. The data show 100,000 or so clones, just over 90% seen once. The starting material was peripheral blood mononuclear cells (PBMCs), obtained before the fourth cycle of nivolumab. The receptor set was obtained from a human donor with classical Hodgkin lymphoma. Each CDR3 is given with its conserved first and last residue. The order of the fields is clone size, V gene, D gene, J gene, CDR3 protein, CDR3 DNA. D genes are given only for firm matches. For some rows the clone size is stated as once, few or many, or as a class when expanded; others skip it.

NA	TRBV27	NA	TRBJ1-5	CASSSAGNQPQHF	TGTGCCAGCAGTTCGGCAGGCAATCAGCCCCAGCATTTT
once	TRBV6-1	NA	TRBJ2-7	CASSETPGENEQYF	TGTGCCAGCAGTGAAACCCCAGGGGAAAACGAGCAGTACTTC
NA	TRBV2	NA	TRBJ1-4	CASSGGSPAVTNEKLFF	TGTGCCAGCAGTGGGGGATCCCCGGCGGTGACTAATGAAAAACTGTTTTTT
NA	TRBV28	NA	TRBJ2-7	CASSLFLVQGMEGPYEQYF	TGTGCCAGCAGTTTATTCTTAGTCCAGGGAATGGAGGGGCCCTACGAGCAGTACTTC
NA	TRBV5-6	NA	TRBJ1-3	CASSSYSGRLSGNTIYF	TGTGCCAGCAGCTCCTACTCGGGACGGCTCTCTGGAAACACCATATATTTT
NA	TRBV19	NA	TRBJ2-3	CASSITSGGTDTQYF	TGTGCCAGTAGTATCACCTCAGGGGGCACAGATACGCAGTATTTT
NA	TRBV5-1	NA	TRBJ2-1	CASAGESVYNEQFF	TGCGCCAGCGCAGGGGAGTCGGTATACAATGAGCAGTTCTTC
NA	TRBV29-1	NA	TRBJ1-1	CSVVVEAPGTEAFF	TGCAGCGTTGTGGTTGAGGCCCCGGGCACTGAAGCTTTCTTT
NA	TRBV19	TRBD1	TRBJ2-1	CASSMFSGQGDYQIVNEQFF	TGTGCCAGTAGTATGTTTTCGGGACAGGGTGACTACCAGATCGTCAATGAGCAGTTCTTC
NA	TRBV7-9	NA	TRBJ1-2	CASSLAGPALGYTF	TGTGCCAGCAGCTTGGCGGGGCCAGCCTTAGGCTACACCTTC
NA	TRBV29-1	TRBD1	TRBJ1-2	CSVEVQTGGSYTF	TGCAGCGTTGAAGTTCAGACAGGGGGAAGCTACACCTTC
once	TRBV19	TRBD2	TRBJ2-1	CASSIRASGSRAYEQFF	TGTGCCAGTAGTATTAGGGCTAGCGGGAGTAGGGCGTATGAGCAGTTCTTC
NA	TRBV4-1	NA	TRBJ1-1	CASSLDLRNTEAFF	TGCGCCAGCAGCCTGGACTTACGGAACACTGAAGCTTTCTTT